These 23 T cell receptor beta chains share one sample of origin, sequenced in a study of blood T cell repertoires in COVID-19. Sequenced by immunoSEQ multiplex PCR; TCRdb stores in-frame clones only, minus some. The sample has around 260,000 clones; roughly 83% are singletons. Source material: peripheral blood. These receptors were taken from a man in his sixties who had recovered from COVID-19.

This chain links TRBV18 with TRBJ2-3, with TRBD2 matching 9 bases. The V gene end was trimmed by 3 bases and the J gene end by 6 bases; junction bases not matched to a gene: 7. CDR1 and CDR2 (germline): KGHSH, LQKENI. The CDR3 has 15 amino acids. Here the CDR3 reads CASSPRRGGDDTQYF. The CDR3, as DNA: TGTGCCAGCTCACCTCGGCGGGGGGGCGACGATACGCAGTATTTT.

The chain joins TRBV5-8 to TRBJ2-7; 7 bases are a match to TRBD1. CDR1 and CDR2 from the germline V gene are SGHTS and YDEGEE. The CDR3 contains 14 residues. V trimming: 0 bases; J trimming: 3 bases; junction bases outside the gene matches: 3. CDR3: CASSLGQGVYEQYF. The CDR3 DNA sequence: TGTGCCAGCAGCTTGGGACAGGGTGTCTACGAGCAGTACTTC.

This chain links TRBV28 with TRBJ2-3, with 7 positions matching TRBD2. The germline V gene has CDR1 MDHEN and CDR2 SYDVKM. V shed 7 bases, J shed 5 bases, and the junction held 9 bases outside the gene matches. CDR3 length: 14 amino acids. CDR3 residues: CASIPGRGGDTQYF. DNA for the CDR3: TGTGCCAGCATACCGGGGAGGGGAGGAGATACGCAGTATTTT. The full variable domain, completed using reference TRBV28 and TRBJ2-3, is DVKVTQSSRYLVKRTGEKVFLECVQDMDHENMFWYRQDPGLGLRLIYFSYDVKMKEKGDIPEGYSVSREKKERFSLILESASTNQTSMYLCASIPGRGGDTQYFGPGTRLTVL.

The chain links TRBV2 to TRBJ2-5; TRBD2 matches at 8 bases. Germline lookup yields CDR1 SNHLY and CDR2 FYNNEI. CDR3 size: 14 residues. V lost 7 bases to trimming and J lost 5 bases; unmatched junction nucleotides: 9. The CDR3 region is CASKRVGGAETQYF. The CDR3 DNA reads TGTGCCAGCAAGCGGGTCGGGGGGGCGGAGACCCAGTACTTC.

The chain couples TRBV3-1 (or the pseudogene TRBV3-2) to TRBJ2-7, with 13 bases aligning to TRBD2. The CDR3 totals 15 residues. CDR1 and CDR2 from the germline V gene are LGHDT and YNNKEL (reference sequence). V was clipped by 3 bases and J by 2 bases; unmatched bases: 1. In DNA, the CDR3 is TGTGCCAGCAGCCAGGGACTAGCGGGGACCTACGAGCAGTACTTC. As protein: CASSQGLAGTYEQYF.

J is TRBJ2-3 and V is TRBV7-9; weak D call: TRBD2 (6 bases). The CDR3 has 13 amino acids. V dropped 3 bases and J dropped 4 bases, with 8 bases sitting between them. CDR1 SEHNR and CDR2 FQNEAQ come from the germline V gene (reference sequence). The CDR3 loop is CASSFGGADTQYF. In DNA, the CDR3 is TGTGCCAGCAGCTTTGGAGGGGCAGATACGCAGTATTTT.

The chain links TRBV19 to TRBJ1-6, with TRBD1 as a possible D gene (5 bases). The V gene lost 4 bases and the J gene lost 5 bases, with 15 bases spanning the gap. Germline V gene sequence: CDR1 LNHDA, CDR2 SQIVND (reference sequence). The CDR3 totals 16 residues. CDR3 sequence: CASSTLGGRNNSPLHF. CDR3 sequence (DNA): TGTGCCAGTAGTACCCTCGGGGGGAGAAATAATTCACCCCTCCACTTT.

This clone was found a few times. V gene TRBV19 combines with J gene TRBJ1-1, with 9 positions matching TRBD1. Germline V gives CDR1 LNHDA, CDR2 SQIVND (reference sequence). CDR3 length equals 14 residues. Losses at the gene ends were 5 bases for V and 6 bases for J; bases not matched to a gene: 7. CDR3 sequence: CASSRTGGASEAFF. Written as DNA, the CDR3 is TGTGCCAGTAGTCGAACAGGGGGCGCGTCTGAAGCTTTCTTT.

The CDR3 here is CATTGLGLDRRQFF. In DNA, the CDR3 is TGTGCCACCACAGGGTTGGGTTTGGATAGGCGGCAGTTCTTC. V is TRBV15 and J is TRBJ2-1, with D tentatively TRBD1 (5 bases). Trimming cost V 7 bases and J 12 bases, with 22 bases left between them. This CDR3 region has 14 residues. Germline CDR1 reads LNHNV; CDR2 reads YYDKDF (reference sequence).

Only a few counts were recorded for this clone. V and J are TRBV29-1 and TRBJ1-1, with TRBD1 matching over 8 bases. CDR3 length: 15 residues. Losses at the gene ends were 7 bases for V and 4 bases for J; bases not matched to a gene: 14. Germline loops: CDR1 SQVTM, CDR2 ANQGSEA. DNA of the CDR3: TGCAGCGCCCGGACAGGGCGCATCTCTGGCACTGAAGCTTTCTTT. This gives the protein CSARTGRISGTEAFF.

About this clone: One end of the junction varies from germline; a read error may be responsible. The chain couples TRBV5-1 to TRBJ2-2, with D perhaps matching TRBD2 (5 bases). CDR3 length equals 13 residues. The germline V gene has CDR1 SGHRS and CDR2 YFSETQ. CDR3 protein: CASSSTTHRGAVF. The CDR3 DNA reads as TGCGCCAGCAGCTCGACGACACACCGGGGAGCTGTTTTT.

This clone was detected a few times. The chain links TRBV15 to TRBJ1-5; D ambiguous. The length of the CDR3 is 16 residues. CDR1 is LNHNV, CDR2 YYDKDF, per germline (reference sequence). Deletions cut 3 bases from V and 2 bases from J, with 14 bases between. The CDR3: CATSRNRPGGNQPQHF. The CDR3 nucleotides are TGTGCCACCAGCAGGAACAGACCAGGCGGCAATCAGCCCCAGCATTTT.

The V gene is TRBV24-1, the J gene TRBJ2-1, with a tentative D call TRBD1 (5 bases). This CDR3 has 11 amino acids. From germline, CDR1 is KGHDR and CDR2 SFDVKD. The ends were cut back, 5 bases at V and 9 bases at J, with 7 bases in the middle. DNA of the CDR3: TGTGCCACCAGTGCAGGGCTTGAGCAGTTCTTC. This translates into CATSAGLEQFF.

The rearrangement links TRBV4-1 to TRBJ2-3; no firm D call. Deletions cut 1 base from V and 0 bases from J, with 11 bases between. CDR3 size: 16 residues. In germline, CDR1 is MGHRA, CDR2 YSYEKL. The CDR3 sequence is CASSQGRVSSTDTQYF. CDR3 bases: TGCGCCAGCAGCCAAGGAAGAGTGTCTAGCACAGATACGCAGTATTTT.

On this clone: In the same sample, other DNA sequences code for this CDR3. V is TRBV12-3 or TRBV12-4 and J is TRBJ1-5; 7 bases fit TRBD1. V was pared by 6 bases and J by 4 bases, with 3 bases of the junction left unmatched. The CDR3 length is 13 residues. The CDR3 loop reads CASRATGNQPQHF. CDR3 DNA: TGTGCCAGCAGGGCGACAGGGAATCAGCCCCAGCATTTT.

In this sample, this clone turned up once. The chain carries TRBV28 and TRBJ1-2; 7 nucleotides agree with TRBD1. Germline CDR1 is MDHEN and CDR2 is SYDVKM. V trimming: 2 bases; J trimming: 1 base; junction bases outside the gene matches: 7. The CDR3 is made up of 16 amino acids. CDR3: CASSLDNRGFNYGYTF. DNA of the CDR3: TGTGCCAGCAGTTTAGATAACAGGGGATTTAACTATGGCTACACCTTC.

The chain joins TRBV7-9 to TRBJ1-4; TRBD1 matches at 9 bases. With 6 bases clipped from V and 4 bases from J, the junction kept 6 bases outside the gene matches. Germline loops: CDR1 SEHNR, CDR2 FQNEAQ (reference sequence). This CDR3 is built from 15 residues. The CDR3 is CASRDRGGDNEKLFF. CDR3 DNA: TGTGCCAGCAGGGACAGGGGAGGAGATAATGAAAAACTGTTTTTT.

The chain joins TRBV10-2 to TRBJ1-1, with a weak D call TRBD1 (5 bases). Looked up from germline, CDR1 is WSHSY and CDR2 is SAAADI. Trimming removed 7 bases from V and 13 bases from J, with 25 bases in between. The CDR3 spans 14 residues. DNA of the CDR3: TGCGCCAGCACCACGGACGGGACTGGGGTTTTCGGTTTCTTT. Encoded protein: CASTTDGTGVFGFF.

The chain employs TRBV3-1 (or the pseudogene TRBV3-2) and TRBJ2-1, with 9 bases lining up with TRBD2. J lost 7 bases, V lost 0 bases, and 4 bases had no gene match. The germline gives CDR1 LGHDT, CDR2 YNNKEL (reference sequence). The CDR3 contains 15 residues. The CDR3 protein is CASSQELAGWNEQFF. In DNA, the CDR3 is TGTGCCAGCAGCCAAGAACTAGCGGGTTGGAATGAGCAGTTCTTC.

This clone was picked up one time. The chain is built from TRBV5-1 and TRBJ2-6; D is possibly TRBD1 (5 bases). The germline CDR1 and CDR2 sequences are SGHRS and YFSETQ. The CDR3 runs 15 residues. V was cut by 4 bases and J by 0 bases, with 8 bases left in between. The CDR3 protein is CASSPDNSGANVLTF. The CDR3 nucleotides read TGCGCCAGCAGCCCGGACAACTCTGGGGCCAACGTCCTGACTTTC.

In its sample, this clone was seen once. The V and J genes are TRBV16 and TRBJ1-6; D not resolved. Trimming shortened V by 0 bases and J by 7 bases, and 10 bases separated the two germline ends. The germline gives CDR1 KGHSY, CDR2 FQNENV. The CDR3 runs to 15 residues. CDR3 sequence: CASSQSRAGNSPLHF. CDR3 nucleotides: TGTGCCAGCAGCCAATCGCGGGCGGGGAATTCACCCCTCCACTTT.

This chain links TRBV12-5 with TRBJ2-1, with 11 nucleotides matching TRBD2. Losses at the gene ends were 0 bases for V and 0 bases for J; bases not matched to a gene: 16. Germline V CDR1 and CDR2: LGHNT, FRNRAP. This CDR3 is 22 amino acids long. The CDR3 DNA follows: TGTGCTAGTGGTTTGGTACGCCTTTCCGGGACTAGCGGCTTAAGCTCCTACAATGAGCAGTTCTTC. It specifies CASGLVRLSGTSGLSSYNEQFF.

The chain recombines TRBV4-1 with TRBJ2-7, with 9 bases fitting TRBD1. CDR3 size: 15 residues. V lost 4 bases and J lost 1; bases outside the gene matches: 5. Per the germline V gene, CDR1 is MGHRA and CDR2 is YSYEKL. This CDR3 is CASSPPTGGSYEQYF. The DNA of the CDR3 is TGCGCCAGCAGCCCACCGACAGGGGGTTCCTACGAGCAGTACTTC.